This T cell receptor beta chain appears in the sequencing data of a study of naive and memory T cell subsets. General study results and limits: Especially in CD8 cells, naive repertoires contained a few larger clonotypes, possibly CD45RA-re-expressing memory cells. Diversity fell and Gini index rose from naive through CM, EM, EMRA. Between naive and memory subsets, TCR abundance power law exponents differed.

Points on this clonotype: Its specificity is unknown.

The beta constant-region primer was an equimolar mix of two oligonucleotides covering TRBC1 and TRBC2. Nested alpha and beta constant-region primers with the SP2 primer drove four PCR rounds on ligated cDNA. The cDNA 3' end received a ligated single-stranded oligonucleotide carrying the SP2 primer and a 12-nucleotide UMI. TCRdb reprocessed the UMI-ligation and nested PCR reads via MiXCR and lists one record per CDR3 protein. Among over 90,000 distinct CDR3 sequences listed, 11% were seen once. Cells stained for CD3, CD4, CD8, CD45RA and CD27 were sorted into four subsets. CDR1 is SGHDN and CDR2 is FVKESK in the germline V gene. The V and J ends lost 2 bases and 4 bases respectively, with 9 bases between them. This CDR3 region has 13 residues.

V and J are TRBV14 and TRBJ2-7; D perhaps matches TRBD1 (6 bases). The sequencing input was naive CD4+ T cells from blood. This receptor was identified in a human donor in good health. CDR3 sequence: CASSQQGTYEQYF. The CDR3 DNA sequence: TGTGCCAGCAGCCAACAGGGGACGTACGAGCAGTACTTC.